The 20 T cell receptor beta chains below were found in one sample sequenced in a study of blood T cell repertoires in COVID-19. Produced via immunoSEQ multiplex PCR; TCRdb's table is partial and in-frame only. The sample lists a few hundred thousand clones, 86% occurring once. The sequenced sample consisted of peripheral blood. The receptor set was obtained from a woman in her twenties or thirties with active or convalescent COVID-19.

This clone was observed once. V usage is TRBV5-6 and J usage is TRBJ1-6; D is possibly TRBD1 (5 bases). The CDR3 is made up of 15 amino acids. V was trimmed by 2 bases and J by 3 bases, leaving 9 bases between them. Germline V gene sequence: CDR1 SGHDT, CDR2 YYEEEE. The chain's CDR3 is CASSFSGGYNSPLHF. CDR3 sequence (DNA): TGTGCCAGCAGCTTCTCGGGGGGCTATAATTCACCCCTCCACTTT.

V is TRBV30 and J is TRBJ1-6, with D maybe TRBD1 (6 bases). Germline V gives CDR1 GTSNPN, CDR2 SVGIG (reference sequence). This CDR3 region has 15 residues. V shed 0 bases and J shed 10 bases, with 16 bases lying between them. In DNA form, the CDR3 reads TGTGCCTGGAGTGTACGTGGCAGGGGAGGGTCACCCCTCCACTTT. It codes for CAWSVRGRGGSPLHF. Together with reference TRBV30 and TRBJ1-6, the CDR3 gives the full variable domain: SQTIHQWPATLVQPVGSPLSLECTVEGTSNPNLYWYRQAAGRGLQLLFYSVGIGQISSEVPQNLSASRPQDRQFILSSKKLLLSDSGFYLCAWSVRGRGGSPLHFGNGTRLTVT.

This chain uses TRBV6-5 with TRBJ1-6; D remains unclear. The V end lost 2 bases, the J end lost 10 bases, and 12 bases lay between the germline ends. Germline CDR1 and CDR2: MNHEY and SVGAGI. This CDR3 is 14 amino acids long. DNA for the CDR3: TGTGCCAGCAGTTACACCAGGTTCGGATCACCCCTCCACTTT. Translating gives CASSYTRFGSPLHF.

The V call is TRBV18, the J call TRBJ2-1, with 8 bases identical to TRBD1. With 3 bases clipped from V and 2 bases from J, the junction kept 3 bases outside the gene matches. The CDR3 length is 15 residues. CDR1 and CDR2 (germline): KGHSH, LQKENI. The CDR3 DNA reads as TGTGCCAGCTCACCGGGACAGGTTACCTACAATGAGCAGTTCTTC. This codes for CASSPGQVTYNEQFF.

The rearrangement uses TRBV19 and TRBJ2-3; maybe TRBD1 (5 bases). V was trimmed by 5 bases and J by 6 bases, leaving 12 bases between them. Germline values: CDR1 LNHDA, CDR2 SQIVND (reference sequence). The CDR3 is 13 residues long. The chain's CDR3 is CASSGARGDTQYF. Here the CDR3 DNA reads TGTGCCAGTAGTGGGGCCCGAGGCGATACGCAGTATTTT. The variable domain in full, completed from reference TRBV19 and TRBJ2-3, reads DGGITQSPKYLFRKEGQNVTLSCEQNLNHDAMYWYRQDPGQGLRLIYYSQIVNDFQKGDIAEGYSVSREKKESFPLTVTSAQKNPTAFYLCASSGARGDTQYFGPGTRLTVL.

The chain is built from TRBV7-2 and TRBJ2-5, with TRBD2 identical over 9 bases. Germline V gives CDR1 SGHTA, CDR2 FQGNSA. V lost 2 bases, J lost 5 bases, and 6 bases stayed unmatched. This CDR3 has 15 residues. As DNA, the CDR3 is TGTGCCAGCAGCTTATTGCGGGGGGGGCGGGAGACCCAGTACTTC. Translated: CASSLLRGGRETQYF.

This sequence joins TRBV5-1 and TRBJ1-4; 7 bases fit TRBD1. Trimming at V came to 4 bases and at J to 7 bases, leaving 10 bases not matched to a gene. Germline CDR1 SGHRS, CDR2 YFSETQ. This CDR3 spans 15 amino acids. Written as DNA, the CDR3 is TGCGCCAGCAGCGGAGGGACAGCACGCGGTGAAAAACTGTTTTTT. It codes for CASSGGTARGEKLFF.

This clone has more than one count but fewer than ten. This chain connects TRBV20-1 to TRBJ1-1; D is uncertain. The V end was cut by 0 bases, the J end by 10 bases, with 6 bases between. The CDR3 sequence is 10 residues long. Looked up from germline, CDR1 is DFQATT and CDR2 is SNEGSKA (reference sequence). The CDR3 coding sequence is TGCAGTGCTAGAGAGGGAGCAGCTTTCTTT. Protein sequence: CSAREGAAFF.

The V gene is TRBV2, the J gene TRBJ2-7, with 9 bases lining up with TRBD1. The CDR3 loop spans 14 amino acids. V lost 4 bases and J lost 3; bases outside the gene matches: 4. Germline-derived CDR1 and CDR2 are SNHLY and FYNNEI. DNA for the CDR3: TGTGCCAGCAGTGTCATGACAGGGGGCTACGAGCAGTACTTC. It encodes CASSVMTGGYEQYF. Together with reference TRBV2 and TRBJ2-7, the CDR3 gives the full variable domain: EPEVTQTPSHQVTQMGQEVILRCVPISNHLYFYWYRQILGQKVEFLVSFYNNEISEKSEIFDDQFSVERPDGSNFTLKIRSTKLEDSAMYFCASSVMTGGYEQYFGPGTRLTVT.

For the CDR3, the DNA is TGTGCCAGCAGCGGCGGAGGGGTTGGTGGGGCCAACGTCCTGACTTTC. Translated, it gives CASSGGGVGGANVLTF. This chain links TRBV7-9 with TRBJ2-6, with D perhaps matching TRBD2 (6 bases). V shed 5 bases and J shed 3 bases, with 14 bases lying between them. CDR1 and CDR2 (germline): SEHNR, FQNEAQ (reference sequence). This CDR3 spans 16 amino acids.

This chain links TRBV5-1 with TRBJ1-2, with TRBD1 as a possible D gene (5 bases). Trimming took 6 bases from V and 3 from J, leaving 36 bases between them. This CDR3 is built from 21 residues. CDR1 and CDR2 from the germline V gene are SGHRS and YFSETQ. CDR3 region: CASTPNRPLGATSRGYYGYTF. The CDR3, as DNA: TGCGCCAGCACCCCCAATCGACCCCTTGGGGCCACCTCGCGCGGATACTATGGCTACACCTTC.

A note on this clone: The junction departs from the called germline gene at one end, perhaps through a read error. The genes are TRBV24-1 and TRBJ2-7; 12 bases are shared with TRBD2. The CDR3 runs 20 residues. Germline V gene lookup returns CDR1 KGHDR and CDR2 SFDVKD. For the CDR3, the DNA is TGTGCCACCAGTGATACTATCTTAGCTAGCGGGGGGGCCAAGTCCTATGAGCAGTACTTC. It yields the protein CATSDTILASGGAKSYEQYF.

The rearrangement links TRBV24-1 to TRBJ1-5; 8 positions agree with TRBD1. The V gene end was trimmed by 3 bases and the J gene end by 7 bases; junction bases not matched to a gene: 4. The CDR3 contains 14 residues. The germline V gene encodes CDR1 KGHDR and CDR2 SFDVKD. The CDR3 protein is CATSDRTGIQPQHF. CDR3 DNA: TGTGCCACCAGTGATAGGACAGGGATACAGCCCCAGCATTTT.

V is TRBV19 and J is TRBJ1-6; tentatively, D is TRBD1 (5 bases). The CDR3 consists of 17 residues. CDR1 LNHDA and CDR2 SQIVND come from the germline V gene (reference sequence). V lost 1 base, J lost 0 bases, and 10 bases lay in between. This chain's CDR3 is CASSIGGASSYNSPLHF. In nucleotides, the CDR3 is TGTGCCAGTAGTATAGGGGGCGCAAGCTCCTATAATTCACCCCTCCACTTT. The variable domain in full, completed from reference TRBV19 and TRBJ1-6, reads DGGITQSPKYLFRKEGQNVTLSCEQNLNHDAMYWYRQDPGQGLRLIYYSQIVNDFQKGDIAEGYSVSREKKESFPLTVTSAQKNPTAFYLCASSIGGASSYNSPLHFGNGTRLTVT.

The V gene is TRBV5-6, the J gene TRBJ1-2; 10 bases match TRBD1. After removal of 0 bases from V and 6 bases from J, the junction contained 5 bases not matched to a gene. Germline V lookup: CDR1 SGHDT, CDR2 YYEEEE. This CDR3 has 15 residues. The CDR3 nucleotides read TGTGCCAGCAGCTTGGTGGGGACAGGGGCCGATGGCTACACCTTC. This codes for CASSLVGTGADGYTF.

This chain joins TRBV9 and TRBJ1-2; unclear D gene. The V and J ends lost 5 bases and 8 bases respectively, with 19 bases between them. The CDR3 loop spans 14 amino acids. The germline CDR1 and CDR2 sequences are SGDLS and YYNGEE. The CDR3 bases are TGTGCCAGCAGAGGAGGAGGGAACTTGGGGGGCTACACCTTC. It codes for CASRGGGNLGGYTF.

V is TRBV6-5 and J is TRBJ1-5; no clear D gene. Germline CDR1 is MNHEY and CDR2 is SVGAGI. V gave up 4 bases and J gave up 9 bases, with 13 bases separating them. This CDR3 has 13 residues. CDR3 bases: TGTGCCAGCAGTTCCGGCTGGAGCTCGCCCCAGCATTTT. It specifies CASSSGWSSPQHF.

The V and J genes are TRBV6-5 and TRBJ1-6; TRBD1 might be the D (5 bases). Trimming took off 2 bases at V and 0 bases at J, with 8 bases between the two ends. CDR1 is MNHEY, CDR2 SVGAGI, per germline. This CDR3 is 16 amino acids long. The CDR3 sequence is CASSYNRNSYNSPLHF. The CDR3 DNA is TGTGCCAGCAGTTACAACAGGAACTCCTATAATTCACCCCTCCACTTT.

The CDR3 loop is CASSRLAGAYNEQFF. The CDR3 DNA sequence: TGCGCCAGCAGCCGATTAGCGGGGGCCTACAATGAGCAGTTCTTC. V is TRBV4-3 and J is TRBJ2-1; TRBD2 matches at 9 bases. Germline CDR1 and CDR2: LGHNA and YSLEER. Trimming at V came to 4 bases and at J to 2 bases, leaving 3 bases not matched to a gene. The CDR3 is 15 residues long.

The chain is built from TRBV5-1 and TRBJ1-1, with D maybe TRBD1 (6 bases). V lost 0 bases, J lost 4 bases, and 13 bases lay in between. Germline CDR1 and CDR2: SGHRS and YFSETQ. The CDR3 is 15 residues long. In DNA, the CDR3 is TGCGCCAGCAGCTTGGAGGGCAGGGGTCTCACTGAAGCTTTCTTT. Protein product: CASSLEGRGLTEAFF.